This TCR beta chain was captured in a study of glioma-infiltrating T cells. Study-wide findings and caveats: Tissue and blood shared very few CDR3 sequences. Tissue-blood divergence was below expectation in non-neoplastic patients, above in gliomas.

This clonotype appeared many times. Its specificity is unknown. The iRepertoire nested amplicon-rescue multiplex PCR amplified TCR alpha and beta CDR3s from RNA. For one-step reverse transcription and amplification, about 85-400 ng of tissue mRNA or PBMC total RNA was used. In TCRdb, the multiplex PCR reads were re-called with MiXCR into one record per CDR3 protein. Of fewer than 55,000 distinct CDR3 sequences in the sample, approximately 20% are singletons; the top ten hold less than 7%. Germline loops: CDR1 MGHRA, CDR2 YSYEKL. The V and J ends lost 0 bases and 5 bases respectively, with 13 bases between them. This CDR3 comprises 15 residues.

The sequence was obtained from a human donor with low-grade glioma or glioblastoma, undergoing nonglioma brain surgery, or in good health (not recorded which). This chain joins TRBV4-1 and TRBJ2-5; no clear D gene. The specimen sequenced was glioma tissue, nonneoplastic brain tissue, or PBMCs (not recorded which). CDR3 DNA: TGCGCCAGCAGCCAAGACGGGTCGGTCGGGGAGACCCAGTACTTC. Translation gives CASSQDGSVGETQYF.